The next 13 T cell receptor beta chains were all read from a single sample in a study of T cell responses to AZD1222 COVID-19 vaccine. Clones were sequenced by immunoSEQ multiplex PCR, and TCRdb holds only the in-frame ones, with some missing. Here the sample spans 90,000 to 100,000 clones, roughly 90% being singletons. The sample consisted of peripheral blood, taken on day 0 of AZD1222 vaccination. The receptors were gathered from an adult in good health.

This chain joins TRBV9 and TRBJ1-5; tentative D call: TRBD1 (5 bases). CDR3 length equals 15 residues. Per germline, CDR1 SGDLS and CDR2 YYNGEE. Between the trimmed V and J ends, which lost 1 base and 2 bases, there was a span of 10 bases. As DNA, the CDR3 is TGTGCCAGCAGCGTATCAGGGCTGCGCAATCAGCCCCAGCATTTT. It yields the protein CASSVSGLRNQPQHF.

This clone has a handful of counts. This sequence joins TRBV6-5 and TRBJ1-2; TRBD1 might be the D (6 bases). V lost 2 bases, J lost 6 bases, and 13 bases lay in between. From germline, CDR1 is MNHEY and CDR2 SVGAGI. The CDR3 runs 14 residues. CDR3 coding DNA: TGTGCCAGCAGTTACCGGGGCAGGGGCGATGGCTACACCTTC. Its translation: CASSYRGRGDGYTF.

This clone was observed once. The gene calls are TRBV25-1 and TRBJ1-4; D unclear. The CDR3 is made up of 16 amino acids. V was shortened by 3 bases and J by 0 bases, with 11 bases between the two germline ends. Germline loops: CDR1 MGHDK, CDR2 SYGVNS. The DNA for the CDR3 is TGTGCCAGCAGTGAGCTCGTGAAGGCAACTAATGAAAAACTGTTTTTT. This gives the protein CASSELVKATNEKLFF.

This chain connects TRBV7-3 to TRBJ2-1; unclear D gene. Trimming pared 1 base from V and 6 bases from J, leaving 7 bases between. This CDR3 has 13 amino acids. Germline V lookup: CDR1 SGHTA, CDR2 FQGTGA. The CDR3 coding sequence is TGTGCCAGCAGCTTAATACAGACCAATGAGCAGTTCTTC. This encodes CASSLIQTNEQFF.

The chain employs TRBV5-6 and TRBJ1-5; possible D gene TRBD1, 5 bases. From germline, CDR1 is SGHDT and CDR2 YYEEEE. Trimming removed 4 bases at V and 3 bases at J, with 17 bases between. This CDR3 is 16 amino acids long. CDR3 coding DNA: TGTGCCAGCAGCCTTGGGGGGATTGGTTCCAATCAGCCCCAGCATTTT. This codes for CASSLGGIGSNQPQHF.

The V and J genes are TRBV30 and TRBJ1-2; TRBD1 agrees at 10 bases. Germline trimming cut 3 bases from V and 7 bases from J; bases unmatched to any gene: 5. Germline CDR1 is GTSNPN and CDR2 is SVGIG (reference sequence). The CDR3 loop spans 13 amino acids. The CDR3 nucleotides read TGTGCCTGGAGGACAGGGGGCAGGAGTGGCTACACCTTC. This translates into CAWRTGGRSGYTF. The full variable domain, rest sourced from reference TRBV30 and TRBJ1-2, is SQTIHQWPATLVQPVGSPLSLECTVEGTSNPNLYWYRQAAGRGLQLLFYSVGIGQISSEVPQNLSASRPQDRQFILSSKKLLLSDSGFYLCAWRTGGRSGYTFGSGTRLTVV.

The chain couples TRBV6-5 to TRBJ1-2, with D hard to call. Germline loops: CDR1 MNHEY, CDR2 SVGAGI. Trimming left V 0 bases short and J 4 bases short, with 6 bases between. This CDR3 comprises 13 residues. This CDR3 is CASSYSGFYGYTF. CDR3 DNA sequence: TGTGCCAGCAGTTACTCCGGTTTCTATGGCTACACCTTC.

The chain is built from TRBV4-3 and TRBJ2-1; D is perhaps TRBD1 (5 bases). The germline V gene encodes CDR1 LGHNA and CDR2 YSLEER. The germline V and J ends were trimmed by 0 bases and 3 bases, with 12 bases remaining between them. The CDR3 has 16 residues. CDR3 in DNA: TGCGCCAGCAGCCAAGATTCAGGGTTAAACTACAATGAGCAGTTCTTC. This translates into CASSQDSGLNYNEQFF.

The J gene is TRBJ1-1, the V gene TRBV2, with D possibly matching TRBD1 (6 bases). This CDR3 has 13 residues. Trimming pared 6 bases from V and 4 bases from J, leaving 12 bases between. The germline V gene encodes CDR1 SNHLY and CDR2 FYNNEI. The CDR3 coding sequence is TGTGCCAGCAGCGCTGGGGGCGTCACTGAAGCTTTCTTT. Protein: CASSAGGVTEAFF.

The chain employs TRBV5-5 and TRBJ1-2; D possibly corresponds to TRBD1 (6 bases). This CDR3 is built from 14 residues. Trimming stripped 4 bases from V and 4 bases from J, with 14 bases between. Germline V gene data show CDR1 as SGHKS and CDR2 as YYEKEE (reference sequence). CDR3 DNA sequence: TGTGCCAGCAGCCAAATACAGGGCTTCTATGGCTACACCTTC. Translated: CASSQIQGFYGYTF.

This clone came up a few times. The chain links TRBV12-3 or TRBV12-4 to TRBJ1-6, with 7 bases matching TRBD1. The CDR3 sequence is 13 residues long. The junction had 0 bases not matched to a gene; V was cut back by 5 bases and J by 5 bases. The CDR3 coding sequence is TGTGCCAGCAGTGGGACAGATAATTCACCCCTCCACTTT. It encodes CASSGTDNSPLHF.

With regard to this clone: This specimen includes other DNA sequences encoding the same CDR3. The chain couples TRBV7-9 to TRBJ2-2; D remains unclear. The CDR3 loop spans 12 amino acids. With 2 bases removed from V and 5 bases from J, the gap between germline ends came to 3 bases. Germline CDR1 SEHNR, CDR2 FQNEAQ (reference sequence). The CDR3 sequence is CASSLSTGELFF. In nucleotides, the CDR3 is TGTGCCAGCAGCTTAAGTACCGGGGAGCTGTTTTTT.

This clone showed up just once. V gene TRBV6-5 combines with J gene TRBJ2-6; D is uncertain. Deletions cut 7 bases from V and 0 bases from J, with 10 bases between. There are 15 residues in the CDR3. CDR1 and CDR2 from the germline V gene are MNHEY and SVGAGI. This chain's CDR3 is CASTTLTSGANVLTF. CDR3 bases: TGTGCCAGCACGACACTCACCTCTGGGGCCAACGTCCTGACTTTC.